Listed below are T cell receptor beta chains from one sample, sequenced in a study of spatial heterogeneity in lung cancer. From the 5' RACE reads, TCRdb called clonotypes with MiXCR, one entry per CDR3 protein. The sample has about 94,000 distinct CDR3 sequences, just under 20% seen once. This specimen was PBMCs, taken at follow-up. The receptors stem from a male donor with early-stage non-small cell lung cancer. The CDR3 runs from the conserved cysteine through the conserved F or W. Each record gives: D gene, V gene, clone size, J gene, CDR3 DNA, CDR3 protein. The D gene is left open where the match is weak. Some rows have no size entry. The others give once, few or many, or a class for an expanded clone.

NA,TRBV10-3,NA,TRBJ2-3,TGTGCTGGAGGGGGGGGCATGGCGCAGTATTTT,CAGGGGMAQYF
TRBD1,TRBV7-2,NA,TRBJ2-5,TGTGCCAGCAGCTCCGTTGGGACAGGGGCCGGGAAGACCCAGTACTTC,CASSSVGTGAGKTQYF
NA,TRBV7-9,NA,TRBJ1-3,TGTGCCAGCAGTGACGGACAGACCTCTGGAAACACCATATATTTT,CASSDGQTSGNTIYF
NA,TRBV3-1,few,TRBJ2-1,TGTGCCAGCAGCCAAAGGTTAGGGGGGGGATACAATGAGCAGTTCTTC,CASSQRLGGGYNEQFF
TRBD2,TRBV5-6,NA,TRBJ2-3,TGTGCCAGCAGGACCGGGACTAGCGGGAGTCGGGGGACAGATACGCAGTATTTT,CASRTGTSGSRGTDTQYF
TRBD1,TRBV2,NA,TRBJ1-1,TGTGCCAGCAGTGAAGGGGGGACAGGGGACACTGAAGCTTTCTTT,CASSEGGTGDTEAFF
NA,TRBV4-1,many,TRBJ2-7,TGCGCCAGCAGCCAAGGGACAGTCTCCTACGAGCAGTACTTC,CASSQGTVSYEQYF
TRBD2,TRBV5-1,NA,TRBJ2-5,TGCGCCAGCAGTTCCTCCATCGGGACTAGCGGTCAAGAGACCCAGTACTTC,CASSSSIGTSGQETQYF
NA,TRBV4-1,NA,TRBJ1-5,TGCGCCAGCAGCCAGGGCACTGGGGTGAATCAGCCCCAGCATTTT,CASSQGTGVNQPQHF
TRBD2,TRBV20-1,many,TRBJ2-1,TGCAGTGCTTTCTCGGCGGGGGAGTACAGCAATGAGCAGTTCTTC,CSAFSAGEYSNEQFF
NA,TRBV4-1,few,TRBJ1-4,TGCGCCAGCAGCCAAGACGAGGGGAGGGAAAAACTGTTTTTT,CASSQDEGREKLFF
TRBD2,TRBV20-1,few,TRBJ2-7,TGCAGTGCGACCGGGACTAGTCTTTGGGAGCAGTACTTC,CSATGTSLWEQYF
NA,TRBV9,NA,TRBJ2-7,TGTGCCAGCAGTGAGACAGGAGCGACGGCCGAGCAGTACTTC,CASSETGATAEQYF
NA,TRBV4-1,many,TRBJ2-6,TGCGCCAGCAGCCAGCCCACAGGGTCTGGGGCCAACGTCCTGACTTTC,CASSQPTGSGANVLTF
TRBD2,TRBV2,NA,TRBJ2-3,TGTGCCAGCAGCGAATATGTGCTAGCGGGGGATCGCACAGATACGCAGTATTTT,CASSEYVLAGDRTDTQYF
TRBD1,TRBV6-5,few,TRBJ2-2,TGTGCCAGCAGGTCGGGACAGGGCAACACCGGGGAGCTGTTTTTT,CASRSGQGNTGELFF
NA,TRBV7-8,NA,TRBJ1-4,TGTGCCAGCAGCTTGGGGAATAGAAAAGAAAAACTGTTTTTT,CASSLGNRKEKLFF
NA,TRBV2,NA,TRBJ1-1,TGTGCCAGCAGGGTCCGGAGGGGAACGAGCACTGAAGCTTTCTTT,CASRVRRGTSTEAFF
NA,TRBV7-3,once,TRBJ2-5,TGTGCCAGCAGCTTTTCGGATAGCCCGCCAGAGACCCAGTACTTC,CASSFSDSPPETQYF
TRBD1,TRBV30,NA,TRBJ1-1,TGTGCCTGGAATGACAGGGACACTGAAGCTTTCTTT,CAWNDRDTEAFF
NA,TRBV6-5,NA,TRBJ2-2,TGTGCCAGCAGTTACCCATACACCGGGGAGCTGTTTTTT,CASSYPYTGELFF
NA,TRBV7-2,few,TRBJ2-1,TGTGCCAGCAGCCGTAGGGTGGGCGTGGACAATGAGCAGTTCTTC,CASSRRVGVDNEQFF
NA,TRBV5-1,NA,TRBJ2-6,TGCGCCAGCTGGGAAGCTGGTGGGGCCAACGTCCTGACTTTC,CASWEAGGANVLTF
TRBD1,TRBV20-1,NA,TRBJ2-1,TGCAGTGCTAGAGGTTCCACACCCACAGGGGTTCAGTTCTTC,CSARGSTPTGVQFF
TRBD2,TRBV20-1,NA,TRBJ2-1,TGCAGTGCTAGAGATGGGGGAGGGGATTGGAATGAGCAGTTCTTC,CSARDGGGDWNEQFF
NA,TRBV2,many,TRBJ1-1,TGTGCCAGCAGAGCGGACAGCCAGAACACTGAAGCTTTCTTT,CASRADSQNTEAFF
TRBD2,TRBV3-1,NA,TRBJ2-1,TGTGCCAGCAGCCGAGCTAGCGGGGGGGTGTACAATGAGCAGTTCTTC,CASSRASGGVYNEQFF
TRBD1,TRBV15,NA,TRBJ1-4,TGTGCCACCAGCAGACCCCACAGGACAGGGAGTAATGAAAAACTGTTTTTT,CATSRPHRTGSNEKLFF
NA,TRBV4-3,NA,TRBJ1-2,TGCGCCAGCAGTCTAATACAGGGCTCGGCTGGCTACACCTTC,CASSLIQGSAGYTF
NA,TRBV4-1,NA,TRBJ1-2,TGCGCCAGCAGCCAAGCAGGGGCCGGGTGTGAATCCTATGGCTACACCTTC,CASSQAGAGCESYGYTF
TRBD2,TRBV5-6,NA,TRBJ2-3,TGTGCCAGCAGCTTGGAATTAGCGGGAGTTGAATTTGCTTTGACAGATACGCAGTATTTT,CASSLELAGVEFALTDTQYF
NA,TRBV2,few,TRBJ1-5,TGTGCCAGCAGTACTGGACACTCGGATAGCAATCAGCCCCAGCATTTT,CASSTGHSDSNQPQHF
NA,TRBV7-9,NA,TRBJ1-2,TGTGCCAGCAGCTTGGACAGTATCTATGGCTACACCTTC,CASSLDSIYGYTF
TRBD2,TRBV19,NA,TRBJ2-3,TGTGCCAGTAGTACAGCGGGACGCACAGATACGCAGTATTTT,CASSTAGRTDTQYF
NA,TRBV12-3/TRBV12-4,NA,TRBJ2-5,TGTGCCAGCAACCGGGAGACCCAGTACTTC,CASNRETQYF
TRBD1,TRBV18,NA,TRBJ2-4,TGTGCCAGCTCACCCGGGACAGATAAAAACATTCAGTACTTC,CASSPGTDKNIQYF
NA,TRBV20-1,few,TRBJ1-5,TGCAGTGCTAGAGTCGAAACTCAGGGCCTCAATCAGCCCCAGCATTTT,CSARVETQGLNQPQHF
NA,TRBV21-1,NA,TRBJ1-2,TGTGCCAGCAGCAAACCCAGGGGGCTAGGTGACTATGGCTACACCTTC,CASSKPRGLGDYGYTF
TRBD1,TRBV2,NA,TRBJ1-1,TGTGCCAGCAGGGGACAGCGGAACACTGAAGCTTTCTTT,CASRGQRNTEAFF
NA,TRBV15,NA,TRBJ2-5,TGTGCCACCAGCAGAGGGTTACTTCAAGAGACCCAGTACTTC,CATSRGLLQETQYF
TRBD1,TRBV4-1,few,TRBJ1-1,TGCGCCAGCAGCCAAGATTGGGACAGTCAGAACACTGAAGCTTTCTTT,CASSQDWDSQNTEAFF
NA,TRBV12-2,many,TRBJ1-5,TGTGCAAGTCGCACCCTGGACAGCCGAAATTCAAATCAGCCCCAGCATTTT,CASRTLDSRNSNQPQHF
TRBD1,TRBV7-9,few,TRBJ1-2,TGTGCCAGCAGCTCAGGGACAGGGATAACCTTC,CASSSGTGITF
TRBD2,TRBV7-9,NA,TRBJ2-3,TGTGCCAGCAGCAGCCAACTAGCGGTACGCACAGATACGCAGTATTTT,CASSSQLAVRTDTQYF
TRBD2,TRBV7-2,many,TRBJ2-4,TGTGCCAGCAGCTTACGTGGGTGGCGGGACCAACCGGGGGGTGCCAAAAACATTCAGTACTTC,CASSLRGWRDQPGGAKNIQYF
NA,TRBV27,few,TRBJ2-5,TGTGCCAGCAGCACCAAGCTTTGGGAGACCCAGTACTTC,CASSTKLWETQYF
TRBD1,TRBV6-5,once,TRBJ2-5,TGTGCCAGCAGTTACTCCGGACAGGGAGAGACCCAGTACTTC,CASSYSGQGETQYF
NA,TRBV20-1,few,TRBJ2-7,TGCAGTGCTAGAGCGCAGGGTGGGCTCGAGCAGTACTTC,CSARAQGGLEQYF
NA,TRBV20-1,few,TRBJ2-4,TGCAGTGCTAGAGTTGACGGCACAATAGCCAAAAACATTCAGTACTTC,CSARVDGTIAKNIQYF
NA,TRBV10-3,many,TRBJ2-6,TGTGCCATCAGCGAAGGTCCTGGGGCCAACGTCCTGACTTTC,CAISEGPGANVLTF
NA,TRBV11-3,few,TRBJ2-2,TGTGCCAGCAAGGGAGGATCGAACACCGGGGAGCTGTTTTTT,CASKGGSNTGELFF
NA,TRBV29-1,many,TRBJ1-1,TGCAGCTCGCGGGGTGGGTTGAACACTGAAGCTTTCTTT,CSSRGGLNTEAFF
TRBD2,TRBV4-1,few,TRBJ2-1,TGCGCCAGCAGCCAGCATAGCGGGAGGGCCAATGAGCAGTTCTTC,CASSQHSGRANEQFF
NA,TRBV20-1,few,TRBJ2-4,TGCAGTGCTAGTAGTGCAGGGATCAAAAACATTCAGTACTTC,CSASSAGIKNIQYF
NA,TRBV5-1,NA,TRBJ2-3,TGCGCCAGCAGCTTTCTGATAGGGGCGGGCACAGATACGCAGTATTTT,CASSFLIGAGTDTQYF
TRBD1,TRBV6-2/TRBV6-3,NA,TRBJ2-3,TGTGCCAGCAGTTACGGACCCGGGACAGGGGGCGCAGATACGCAGTATTTT,CASSYGPGTGGADTQYF
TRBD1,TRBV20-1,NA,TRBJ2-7,TGCAGTGCTTTGCGGACAGGAACCTACGAGCAGTACTTC,CSALRTGTYEQYF
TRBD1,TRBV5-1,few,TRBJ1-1,TGCGCCAGCAGCTCCAGGACAGGGAACACTGAAGCTTTCTTT,CASSSRTGNTEAFF
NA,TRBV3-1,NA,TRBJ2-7,TGTGCCAGCAGTTTCTACGATGAGCAGTACTTC,CASSFYDEQYF
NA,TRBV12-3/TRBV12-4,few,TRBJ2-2,TGTGCCAGCAGTCCTGGCGGGGCCGGGGAGCTGTTTTTT,CASSPGGAGELFF